The clone carrying this T cell receptor (beta chain) was seen just once. This sample was included in a study of siplizumab effects on memory and regulatory T cells. Profiling relied on immunoSEQ multiplex PCR, and the TCRdb table lists in-frame clones only, not all of them. The table shows fewer than 70,000 clones, with around 90% occurring only once. The CDR3 length is 15 residues. Deletions cut 0 bases from V and 4 bases from J, with 12 bases between. Germline V gene data show CDR1 as LGHNA and CDR2 as YNFKEQ. The material sequenced was Tregs sorted from blood. J is TRBJ1-2 and V is TRBV4-2; no definite D call. This TCR was recovered from a human donor in good health. The CDR3 DNA reads TGTGCCAGCAGCCAAGACGGGCACACGGGCTATGGCTACACCTTC. Its translation: CASSQDGHTGYGYTF.